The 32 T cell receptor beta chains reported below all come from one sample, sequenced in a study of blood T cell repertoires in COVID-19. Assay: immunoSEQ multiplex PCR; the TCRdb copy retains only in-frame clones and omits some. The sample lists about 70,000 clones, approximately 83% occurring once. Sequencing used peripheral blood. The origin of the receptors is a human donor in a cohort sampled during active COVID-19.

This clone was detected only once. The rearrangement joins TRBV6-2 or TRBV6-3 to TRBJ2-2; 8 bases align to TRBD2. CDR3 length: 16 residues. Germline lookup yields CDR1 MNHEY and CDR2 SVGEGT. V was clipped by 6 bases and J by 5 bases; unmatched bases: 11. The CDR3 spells CASSERRGVGTGELFF. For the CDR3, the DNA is TGTGCCAGCAGCGAACGGCGGGGGGTCGGAACCGGGGAGCTGTTTTTT.

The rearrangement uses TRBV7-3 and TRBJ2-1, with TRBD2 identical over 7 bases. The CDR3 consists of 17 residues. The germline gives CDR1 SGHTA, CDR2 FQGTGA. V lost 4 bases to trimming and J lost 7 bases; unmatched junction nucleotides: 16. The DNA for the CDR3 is TGTGCCAGCAGCTCGTCGAGACTAGCAGGAGGGTTGAATGAGCAGTTCTTC. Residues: CASSSSRLAGGLNEQFF.

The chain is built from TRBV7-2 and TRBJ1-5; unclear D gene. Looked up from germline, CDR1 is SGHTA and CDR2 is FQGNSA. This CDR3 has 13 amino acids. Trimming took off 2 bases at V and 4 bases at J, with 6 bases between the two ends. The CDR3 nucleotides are TGTGCCAGCAGCTTAACCGAGAATCAGCCCCAGCATTTT. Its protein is CASSLTENQPQHF.

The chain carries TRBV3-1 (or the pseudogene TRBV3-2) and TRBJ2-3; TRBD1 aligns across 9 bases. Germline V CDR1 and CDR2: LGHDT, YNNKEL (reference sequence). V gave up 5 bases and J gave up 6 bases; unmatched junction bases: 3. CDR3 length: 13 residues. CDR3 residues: CASSRQGGDTQYF. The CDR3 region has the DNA TGTGCCAGCAGCAGACAGGGGGGGGATACGCAGTATTTT.

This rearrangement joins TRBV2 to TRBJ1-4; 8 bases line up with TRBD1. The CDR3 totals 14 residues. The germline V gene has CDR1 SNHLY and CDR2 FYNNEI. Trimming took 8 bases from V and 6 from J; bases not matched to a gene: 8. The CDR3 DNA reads TGTGCCAGCGCTTGGACAGGGTCGCATGAAAAACTGTTTTTT. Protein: CASAWTGSHEKLFF.

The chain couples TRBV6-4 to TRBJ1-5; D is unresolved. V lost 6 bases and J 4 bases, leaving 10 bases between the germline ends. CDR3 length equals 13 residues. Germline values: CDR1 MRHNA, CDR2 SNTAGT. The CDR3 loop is CASSREINQPQHF. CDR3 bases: TGTGCCAGCAGCCGGGAGATAAATCAGCCCCAGCATTTT.

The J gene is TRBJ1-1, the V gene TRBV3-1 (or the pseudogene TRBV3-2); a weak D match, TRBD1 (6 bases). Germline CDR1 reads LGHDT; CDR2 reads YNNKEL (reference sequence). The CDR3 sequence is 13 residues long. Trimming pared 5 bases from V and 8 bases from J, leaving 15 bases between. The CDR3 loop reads CASSSTPGQEAFF. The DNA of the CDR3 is TGTGCCAGCAGCTCCACTCCGGGACAAGAAGCTTTCTTT.

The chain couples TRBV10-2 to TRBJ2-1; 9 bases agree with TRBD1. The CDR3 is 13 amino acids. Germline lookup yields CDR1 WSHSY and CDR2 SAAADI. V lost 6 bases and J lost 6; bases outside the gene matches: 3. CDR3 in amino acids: CASRTGGFNEQFF. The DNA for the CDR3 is TGCGCCAGCAGGACAGGGGGATTCAATGAGCAGTTCTTC.

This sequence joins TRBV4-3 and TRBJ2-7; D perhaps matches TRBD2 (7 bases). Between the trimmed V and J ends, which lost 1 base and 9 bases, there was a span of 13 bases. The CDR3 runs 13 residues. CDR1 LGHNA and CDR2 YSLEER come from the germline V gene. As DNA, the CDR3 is TGCGCCAGCAGCCAAGCGTCGGGGGGCGGGCAGTACTTC. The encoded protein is CASSQASGGGQYF.

The CDR3 DNA sequence: TGTGCCAGCAGTGCCGGCAGGGGCGTAGGTTCACCCCTCCACTTT. Translated, it gives CASSAGRGVGSPLHF. V is TRBV6-4 and J is TRBJ1-6, with D tentatively TRBD1 (6 bases). V dropped 4 bases and J dropped 9 bases, with 16 bases sitting between them. The germline V gene encodes CDR1 MRHNA and CDR2 SNTAGT. The CDR3 totals 15 residues.

For the CDR3, the DNA is TGCGCCAGCAGCACCCCTAGCGGGGGGGGGAGTGGAGATACGCAGTATTTT. It translates to CASSTPSGGGSGDTQYF. This sequence joins TRBV5-1 and TRBJ2-3; 12 bases are a match to TRBD2. Germline lookup yields CDR1 SGHRS and CDR2 YFSETQ. The CDR3 is made up of 17 amino acids. The V gene end was trimmed by 4 bases and the J gene end by 5 bases; junction bases not matched to a gene: 11.

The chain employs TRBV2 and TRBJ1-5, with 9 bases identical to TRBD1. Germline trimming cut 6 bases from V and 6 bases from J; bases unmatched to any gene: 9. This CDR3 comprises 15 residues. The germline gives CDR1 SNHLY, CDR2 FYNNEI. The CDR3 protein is CASRKQGARSQPQHF. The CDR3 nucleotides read TGTGCCAGCAGGAAACAGGGGGCGCGCAGTCAGCCCCAGCATTTT.

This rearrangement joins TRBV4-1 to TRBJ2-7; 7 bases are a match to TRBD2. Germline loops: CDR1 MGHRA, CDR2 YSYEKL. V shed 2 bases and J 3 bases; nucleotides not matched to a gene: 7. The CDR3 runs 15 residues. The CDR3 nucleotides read TGCGCCAGCAGCCAAACGGGGGGTTCTATCTACGAGCAGTACTTC. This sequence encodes CASSQTGGSIYEQYF.

CDR3 in amino acids: CASGLPGTDYEQYF. CDR3 nucleotide sequence: TGTGCCAGCGGACTCCCCGGGACAGACTACGAGCAGTACTTC. The chain couples TRBV28 to TRBJ2-7; 7 bases agree with TRBD1. CDR3 size: 14 residues. With 8 bases clipped from V and 3 bases from J, the junction kept 10 bases outside the gene matches. Germline values: CDR1 MDHEN, CDR2 SYDVKM.

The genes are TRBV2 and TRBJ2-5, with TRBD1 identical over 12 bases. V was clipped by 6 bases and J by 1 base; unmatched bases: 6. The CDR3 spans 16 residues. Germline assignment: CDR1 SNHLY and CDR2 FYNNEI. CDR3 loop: CASRTGTGGPQETQYF. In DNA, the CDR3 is TGTGCCAGCAGGACCGGGACAGGGGGCCCCCAAGAGACCCAGTACTTC.

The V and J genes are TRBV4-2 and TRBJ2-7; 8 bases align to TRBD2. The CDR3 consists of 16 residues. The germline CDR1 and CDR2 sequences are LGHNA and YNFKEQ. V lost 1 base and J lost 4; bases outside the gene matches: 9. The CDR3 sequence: CASSQVWDGGAYEQYF. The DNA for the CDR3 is TGTGCCAGCAGCCAAGTTTGGGACGGGGGGGCTTACGAGCAGTACTTC.

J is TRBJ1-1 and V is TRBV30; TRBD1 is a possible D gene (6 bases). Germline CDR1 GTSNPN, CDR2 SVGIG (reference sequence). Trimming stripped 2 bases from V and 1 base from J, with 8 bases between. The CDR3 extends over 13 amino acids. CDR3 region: CAWSSQGNTEAFF. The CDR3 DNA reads TGTGCCTGGAGTTCACAGGGGAACACTGAAGCTTTCTTT.

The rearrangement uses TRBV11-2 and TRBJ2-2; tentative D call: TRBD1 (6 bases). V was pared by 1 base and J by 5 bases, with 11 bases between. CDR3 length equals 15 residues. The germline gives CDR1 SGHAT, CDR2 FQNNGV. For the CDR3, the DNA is TGTGCCAGCAGCTTAGTCGGCAGGGGTACCGGGGAGCTGTTTTTT. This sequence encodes CASSLVGRGTGELFF.

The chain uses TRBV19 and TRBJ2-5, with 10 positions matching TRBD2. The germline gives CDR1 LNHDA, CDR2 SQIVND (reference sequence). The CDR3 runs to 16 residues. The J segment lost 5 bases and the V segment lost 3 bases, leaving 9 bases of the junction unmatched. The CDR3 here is CASSMSLAGLSETQYF. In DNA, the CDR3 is TGTGCCAGTAGTATGTCACTAGCGGGGCTGTCGGAGACCCAGTACTTC.

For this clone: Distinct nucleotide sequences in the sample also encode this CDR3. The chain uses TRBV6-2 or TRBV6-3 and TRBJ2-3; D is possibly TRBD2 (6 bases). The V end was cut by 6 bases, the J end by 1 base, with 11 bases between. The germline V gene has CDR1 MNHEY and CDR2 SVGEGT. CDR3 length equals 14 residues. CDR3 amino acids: CASSKTGGTDTQYF. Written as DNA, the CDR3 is TGTGCCAGCAGCAAAACGGGGGGCACAGATACGCAGTATTTT.

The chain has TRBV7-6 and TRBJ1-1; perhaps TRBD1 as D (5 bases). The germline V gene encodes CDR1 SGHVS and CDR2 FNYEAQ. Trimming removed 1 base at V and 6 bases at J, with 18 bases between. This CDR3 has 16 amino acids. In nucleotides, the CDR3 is TGTGCCAGCAGCTTAGAAGGGGAGGGTCGGGATGCTGAAGCTTTCTTT. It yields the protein CASSLEGEGRDAEAFF.

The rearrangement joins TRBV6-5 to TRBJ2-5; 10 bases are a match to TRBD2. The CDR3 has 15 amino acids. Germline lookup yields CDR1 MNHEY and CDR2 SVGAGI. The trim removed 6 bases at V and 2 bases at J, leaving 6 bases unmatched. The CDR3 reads CASRTTSGAQETQYF. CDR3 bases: TGTGCCAGCAGGACCACTAGCGGGGCACAAGAGACCCAGTACTTC.

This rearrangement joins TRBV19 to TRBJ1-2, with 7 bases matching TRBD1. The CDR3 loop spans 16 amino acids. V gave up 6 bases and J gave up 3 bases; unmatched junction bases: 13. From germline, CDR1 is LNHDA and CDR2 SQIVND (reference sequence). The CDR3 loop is CASSSSQGIGYYGYTF. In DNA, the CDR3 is TGTGCCAGTAGCTCCTCACAGGGGATCGGTTACTATGGCTACACCTTC.

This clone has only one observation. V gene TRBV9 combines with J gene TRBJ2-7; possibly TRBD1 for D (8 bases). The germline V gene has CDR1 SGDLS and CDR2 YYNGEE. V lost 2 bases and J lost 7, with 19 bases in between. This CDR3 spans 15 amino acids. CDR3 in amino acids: CASSVAGVTGEEQYF. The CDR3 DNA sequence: TGTGCCAGCAGCGTCGCGGGGGTGACAGGGGAAGAGCAGTACTTC. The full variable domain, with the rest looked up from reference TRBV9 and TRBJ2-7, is DSGVTQTPKHLITATGQRVTLRCSPRSGDLSVYWYQQSLDQGLQFLIQYYNGEERAKGNILERFSAQQFPDLHSELNLSSLELGDSALYFCASSVAGVTGEEQYFGPGTRLTVT.

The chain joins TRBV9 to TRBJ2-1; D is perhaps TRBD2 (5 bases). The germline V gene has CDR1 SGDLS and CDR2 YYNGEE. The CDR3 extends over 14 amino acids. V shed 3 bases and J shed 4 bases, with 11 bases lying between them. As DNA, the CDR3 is TGTGCCAGCAGCGGTCCGGGAACTTACAATGAGCAGTTCTTC. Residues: CASSGPGTYNEQFF.

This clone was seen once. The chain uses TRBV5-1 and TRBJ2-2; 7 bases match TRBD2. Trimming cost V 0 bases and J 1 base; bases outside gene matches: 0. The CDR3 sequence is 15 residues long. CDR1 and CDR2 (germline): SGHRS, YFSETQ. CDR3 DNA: TGCGCCAGCAGCTTGGCGGGGGGGAACACCGGGGAGCTGTTTTTT. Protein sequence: CASSLAGGNTGELFF.

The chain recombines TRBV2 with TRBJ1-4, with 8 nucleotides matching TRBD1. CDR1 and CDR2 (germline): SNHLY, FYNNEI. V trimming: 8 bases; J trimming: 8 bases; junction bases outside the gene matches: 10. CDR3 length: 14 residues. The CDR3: CASGMGTGAEKLFF. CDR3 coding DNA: TGTGCCAGCGGTATGGGGACAGGAGCCGAAAAACTGTTTTTT.

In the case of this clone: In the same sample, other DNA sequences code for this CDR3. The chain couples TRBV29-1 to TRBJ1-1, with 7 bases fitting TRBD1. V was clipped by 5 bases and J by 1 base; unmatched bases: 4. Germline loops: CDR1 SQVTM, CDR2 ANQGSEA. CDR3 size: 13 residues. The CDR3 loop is CSVSTGPNTEAFF. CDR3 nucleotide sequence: TGCAGCGTTTCGACAGGGCCGAACACTGAAGCTTTCTTT. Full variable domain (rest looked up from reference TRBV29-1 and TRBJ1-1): SAVISQKPSRDICQRGTSLTIQCQVDSQVTMMFWYRQQPGQSLTLIATANQGSEATYESGFVIDKFPISRPNLTFSTLTVSNMSPEDSSIYLCSVSTGPNTEAFFGQGTRLTVV.

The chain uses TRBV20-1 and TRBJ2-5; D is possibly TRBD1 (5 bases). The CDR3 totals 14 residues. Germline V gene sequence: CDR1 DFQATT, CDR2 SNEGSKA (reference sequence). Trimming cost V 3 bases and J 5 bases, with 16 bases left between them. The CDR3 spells CSASELPAGETQYF. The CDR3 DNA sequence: TGCAGTGCTAGTGAGTTGCCTGCAGGGGAGACCCAGTACTTC.

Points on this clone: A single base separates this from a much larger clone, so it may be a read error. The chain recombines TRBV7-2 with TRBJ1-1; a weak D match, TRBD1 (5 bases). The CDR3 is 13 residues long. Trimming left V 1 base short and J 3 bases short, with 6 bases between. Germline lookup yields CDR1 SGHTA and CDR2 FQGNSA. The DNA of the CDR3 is TGTGCCAGCAGCTTAGGACAGTACACTGAAGCTTTCTTT. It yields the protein CASSLGQYTEAFF.

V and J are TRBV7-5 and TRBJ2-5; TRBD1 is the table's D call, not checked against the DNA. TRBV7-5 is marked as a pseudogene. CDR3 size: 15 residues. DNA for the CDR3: TGTGTCAGAAGCTTAGGAGGGGGCCTGTGGGAGACCCAGTACTTC. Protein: CVRSLGGGLWETQYF.

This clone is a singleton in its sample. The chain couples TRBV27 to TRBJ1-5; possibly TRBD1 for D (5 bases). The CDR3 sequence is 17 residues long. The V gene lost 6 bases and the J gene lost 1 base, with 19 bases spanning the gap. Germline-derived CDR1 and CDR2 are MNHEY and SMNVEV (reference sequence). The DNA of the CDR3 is TGTGCCAGCAGGTCTGGGGCGACCGTCTTAAGCAATCAGCCCCAGCATTTT. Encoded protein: CASRSGATVLSNQPQHF.